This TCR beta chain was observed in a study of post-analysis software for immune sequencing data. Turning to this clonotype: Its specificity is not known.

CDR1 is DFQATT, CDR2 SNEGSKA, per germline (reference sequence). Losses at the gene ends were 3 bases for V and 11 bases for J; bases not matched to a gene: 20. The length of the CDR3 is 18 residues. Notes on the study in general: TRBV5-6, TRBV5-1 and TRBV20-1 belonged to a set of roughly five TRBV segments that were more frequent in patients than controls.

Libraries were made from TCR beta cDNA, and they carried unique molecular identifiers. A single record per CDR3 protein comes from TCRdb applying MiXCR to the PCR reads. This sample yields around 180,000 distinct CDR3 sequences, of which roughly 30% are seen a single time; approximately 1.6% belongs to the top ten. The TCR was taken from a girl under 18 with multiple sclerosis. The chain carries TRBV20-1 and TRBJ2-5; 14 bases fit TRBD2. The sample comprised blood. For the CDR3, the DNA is TGCAGTGCTAGTAGGACTAGCGGGAGGAGTTGGTTGTTCAATGAGCAGTACTTC. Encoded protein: CSASRTSGRSWLFNEQYF.